This T cell receptor beta chain was sequenced in a study of blood T cell repertoires in COVID-19. About the study: The samples span acute and convalescent COVID-19 from the United States, Italy and Spain. The analysed material was cDNA or gDNA that came from T cells, B-cell-depleted T cells, or PBMCs.

Under the authors' procedure: It was from reference gene primer amplification that nucleated cell counts were estimated. Sequenced by immunoSEQ multiplex PCR; TCRdb stores in-frame clones only, minus some. The V and J calls and clone size were taken over from that table, and D and trimming were inferred from the DNA. The sample consists of 140,000 to 150,000 clones, roughly 86% of them appearing once. Germline CDR1 is MNHEY and CDR2 is SVGAGI. Trimming took 2 bases from V and 2 from J, leaving 10 bases between them. The CDR3 covers 15 residues. V is TRBV6-5 and J is TRBJ2-1; D is unclear. Sequenced sample: peripheral blood. The source of this sequence is a human donor in a cohort sampled during active COVID-19. The CDR3 bases are TGTGCCAGCAGTTACGGTCGCTGGCCCTACAATGAGCAGTTCTTC. Amino acid sequence: CASSYGRWPYNEQFF.